This T cell receptor (beta chain) was observed in a study of siplizumab effects on memory and regulatory T cells. Whole-study findings and limits: Both greater diversity than memory cells and a major contribution to the alloresponse seemed to characterize naive T cells.

The CDR3 sequence is 14 residues long. Trimming removed 5 bases at V and 2 bases at J, with 13 bases between. Germline CDR1 reads SGHRS; CDR2 reads YFSETQ. Generated by immunoSEQ multiplex PCR, the TCRdb table keeps only in-frame clones and is missing some. The data contain about 100,000 clones, around 90% of them singletons. This clone was counted a single time. Its antigen is still unknown. The material sequenced was Tregs sorted from blood. The TCR was taken from a human donor in good health. The rearrangement uses TRBV5-1 and TRBJ1-2; D is perhaps TRBD1 (6 bases). The CDR3 DNA sequence: TGCGCCAGCAGAGAGACACAGGGCAACTATGGCTACACCTTC. Residues: CASRETQGNYGYTF.